This T cell receptor (beta chain) was documented in a study of CD8 T cells in ankylosing spondylitis. Study-wide results and limits: Earlier studies detected some motif variants in reactive arthritis synovial fluid and blood. Relatively scarce in peripheral blood, disease-linked clones were CD8+. Within ankylosing spondylitis blood, a TCR beta motif made up of eight highly homologous variants appeared to be characteristic.

One entry per CDR3 protein, called by TCRdb with MiXCR from the 5' RACE reads. The table shows fewer than 200,000 distinct CDR3 sequences, with 15% to 20% occurring only once. This clonotype was observed at least ten times. Its antigen is currently unknown. The sequenced sample consisted of blood, either unsorted or a sorted T cell fraction (not recorded which). This clonotype was sampled from a male donor under 30 with ankylosing spondylitis or in good health (not recorded which).

The CDR3 region has the DNA TGTGCCAGCAGCTTAAGACAGCTCAATTCACCCCTCCACTTT. This sequence encodes CASSLRQLNSPLHF. V is TRBV5-5 and J is TRBJ1-6; tentative D call: TRBD1 (5 bases). The CDR3 is 14 residues long. The germline V gene has CDR1 SGHKS and CDR2 YYEKEE (reference sequence). Trimming removed 2 bases from V and 7 bases from J, with 10 bases in between.